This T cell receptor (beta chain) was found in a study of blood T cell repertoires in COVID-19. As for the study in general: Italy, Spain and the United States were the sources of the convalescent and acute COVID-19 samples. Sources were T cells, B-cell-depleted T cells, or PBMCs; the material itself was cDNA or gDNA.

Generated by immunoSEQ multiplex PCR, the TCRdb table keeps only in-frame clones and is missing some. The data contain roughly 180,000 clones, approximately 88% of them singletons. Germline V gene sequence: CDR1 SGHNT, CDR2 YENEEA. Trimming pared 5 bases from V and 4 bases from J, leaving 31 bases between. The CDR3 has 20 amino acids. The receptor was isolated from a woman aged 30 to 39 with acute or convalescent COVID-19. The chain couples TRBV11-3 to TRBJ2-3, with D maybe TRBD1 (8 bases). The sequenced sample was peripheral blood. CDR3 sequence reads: CASSTSGGLPGQVIADTQYF. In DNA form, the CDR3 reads TGTGCCAGCAGCACTTCGGGGGGTCTCCCGGGACAGGTTATCGCAGATACGCAGTATTTT.